This T cell receptor beta chain was documented in a study of T cell changes during pregnancy in multiple sclerosis. Repertoires were generated with immunoSEQ multiplex PCR, while TCRdb's copy carries only in-frame clones and drops some. The repertoire holds more than 60,000 clones, with about 91% as singletons. As for this clone: Other DNA sequences within the sample encode an identical CDR3.

Sequenced material: CD4+ T cells from peripheral blood mononuclear cells, taken in the third trimester of pregnancy. This clonotype was sampled from a female donor in good health, enrolled as a control in a pregnancy study.

The CDR3 DNA is TGTGCCAGCAGTGGGACAGGGAACTATGGCTACACCTTC. Encoded protein: CASSGTGNYGYTF. The chain couples TRBV2 to TRBJ1-2; 8 positions agree with TRBD1. After removal of 4 bases from V and 2 bases from J, the junction contained 0 bases not matched to a gene. This CDR3 spans 13 amino acids. Germline assignment: CDR1 SNHLY and CDR2 FYNNEI.